This T cell receptor beta chain came from a study of tumor-infiltrating lymphocytes in primary liver carcinoma. This clonotype was observed a single time. The blood RNA (from unsorted whole blood) was obtained, and germline DNA was also extracted. Constant-region priming of 500 ng total RNA yielded TCR beta cDNA. Each TCR beta library was derived from three nested multiplex PCR rounds that employed slightly modified ARM-PCR. Investigators reported that the first two PCR rounds, at around 10 cycles each, used TRBV1-TRBV30 forward primers with a C-beta reverse primer. Each CDR3 protein gets one entry after TCRdb re-called the multiplex PCR reads with MiXCR. The profile shows 310,000 or so distinct CDR3 sequences, around 50% of them singletons. From germline, CDR1 is MNHGY and CDR2 SVAAGI. V lost 7 bases to trimming and J lost 0 bases, with 19 bases between them. The CDR3 length is 17 residues.

Input material: peripheral blood. The V gene is TRBV6-9, the J gene TRBJ2-1; no clear D gene. This receptor was obtained from a woman aged 25 to 39 with primary liver carcinoma and hepatitis B virus infection. As DNA, the CDR3 is TGTGCCAGCAAACCCAGGCGGCAGCCATGCTCCTACAATGAGCAGTTCTTC. Protein sequence: CASKPRRQPCSYNEQFF.